A single sample is the source of the 14 T cell receptor beta chains below, sequenced in a study of T cells in localized non-small cell lung cancer. Assay used: immunoSEQ multiplex PCR; TCRdb lists only in-frame clones, some missing. The sample lists tens of thousands of clones, 80% to 90% occurring once. The source material was peripheral blood, sampled before any cancer treatment. These receptors all stem from a man aged 40 to 70 with stage I squamous cell lung carcinoma.

Details on this clone: The junction shows a germline mismatch at one end, possibly a read error. J is TRBJ1-5 and V is TRBV7-2; TRBD1 is a possible D gene (5 bases). CDR3 size: 14 residues. Germline assignment: CDR1 SGHTA and CDR2 FQGNSA. CDR3 sequence reads: CASSSGRTHHPQHF. CDR3 in DNA: TGTGCCAGCAGCTCGGGACGGACCCATCACCCCCAGCATTTT.

The genes are TRBV25-1 and TRBJ1-2; no clear D gene. Trimming stripped 8 bases from V and 0 bases from J, with 13 bases between. Germline assignment: CDR1 MGHDK and CDR2 SYGVNS. The CDR3 spans 14 residues. CDR3 DNA sequence: TGTGCCAGCTCTACGGACCTTGCTAACTATGGCTACACCTTC. It codes for CASSTDLANYGYTF.

The chain uses TRBV6-1 and TRBJ2-2, with D perhaps matching TRBD1 (5 bases). The CDR3 has 15 amino acids. Germline V lookup: CDR1 MNHNS, CDR2 SASEGT. V was cut by 2 bases and J by 3 bases, with 10 bases left in between. The DNA for the CDR3 is TGTGCCAGCAGTGAAAGCTTAGGGGACACCGGGGAGCTGTTTTTT. Protein: CASSESLGDTGELFF.

This clone was counted a single time. J is TRBJ1-1 and V is TRBV7-9; D may be TRBD1 (6 bases). CDR3 length: 16 amino acids. Germline CDR1 is SEHNR and CDR2 is FQNEAQ (reference sequence). V was cut by 4 bases and J by 1 base, with 16 bases left in between. CDR3 region: CASSSPGGRPNTEAFF. Written as DNA, the CDR3 is TGTGCCAGCAGCTCCCCCGGGGGCAGGCCGAACACTGAAGCTTTCTTT.

CDR3 amino acids: CASSDSIGGEKLFF. CDR3 nucleotides: TGTGCCAGCAGTGACTCAATAGGCGGTGAAAAACTGTTTTTT. The chain links TRBV6-1 to TRBJ1-4; the D is unclear. Between the trimmed V and J ends, which lost 3 bases and 7 bases, there was a span of 12 bases. Germline lookup yields CDR1 MNHNS and CDR2 SASEGT. CDR3 size: 14 residues.

This clone was picked up a small number of times. V and J are TRBV6-5 and TRBJ1-1; a possible D gene is TRBD1 (6 bases). The V gene's germline CDR1 is MNHEY and CDR2 SVGAGI. The CDR3 consists of 13 residues. V was shortened by 8 bases and J by 3 bases, with 13 bases between the two germline ends. This chain's CDR3 is CASGLQGDTEAFF. DNA of the CDR3: TGTGCCAGCGGATTACAGGGTGACACTGAAGCTTTCTTT.

V usage is TRBV5-6 and J usage is TRBJ1-5, with 11 bases that match TRBD1. The CDR3 length is 17 residues. The germline gives CDR1 SGHDT, CDR2 YYEEEE. J lost 6 bases, V lost 5 bases, and 13 bases had no gene match. CDR3 loop: CASSTGQGAPWVQPQHF. CDR3 in DNA: TGTGCCAGCAGTACTGGACAGGGGGCGCCGTGGGTTCAGCCCCAGCATTTT.

V gene TRBV19 combines with J gene TRBJ2-1; 10 bases map to TRBD2. V lost 4 bases and J lost 0; bases outside the gene matches: 15. This CDR3 is 20 amino acids long. Germline-derived CDR1 and CDR2 are LNHDA and SQIVND (reference sequence). In nucleotides, the CDR3 is TGTGCCAGTAGTAAGGAGGGAACTAGCGGGGCAATCATCTCCTACAATGAGCAGTTCTTC. Protein product: CASSKEGTSGAIISYNEQFF.

The chain uses TRBV5-1 and TRBJ1-1, with 7 bases that match TRBD1. J lost 4 bases, V lost 4 bases, and 10 bases had no gene match. This CDR3 has 15 residues. Germline lookup yields CDR1 SGHRS and CDR2 YFSETQ. The CDR3 here is CASSPQGPGTTEAFF. The CDR3 coding sequence is TGCGCCAGCAGCCCACAGGGGCCAGGGACCACTGAAGCTTTCTTT.

The genes are TRBV5-1 and TRBJ2-5, with no clear D. The DNA end is a closer match to TRBJ2-7, so the J assignment may be wrong. From germline, CDR1 is SGHRS and CDR2 YFSETQ. The CDR3 is 13 residues long. CDR3 sequence (DNA): TGCGCCAGCAGTTATCTTAGCTCCTACGAGCAGTACTTC. As protein: CASSYLSSYEQYF.

This clone was detected once. As DNA, the CDR3 is TGCGCCAGCAGCAAGAGCGAGGGTTTGTGGACTGAAGCTTTCTTT. The encoded protein is CASSKSEGLWTEAFF. This chain connects TRBV5-1 to TRBJ1-1; D is ambiguous. Germline V lookup: CDR1 SGHRS, CDR2 YFSETQ. Trimming shortened V by 4 bases and J by 5 bases, and 18 bases separated the two germline ends. This CDR3 contains 15 residues.

This clone was detected once. The rearrangement joins TRBV9 to TRBJ2-1; D call uncertain. Germline CDR1 SGDLS, CDR2 YYNGEE. The CDR3 covers 14 residues. Trimming pared 0 bases from V and 3 bases from J, leaving 7 bases between. The CDR3: CASSVVDSYNEQFF. The CDR3 DNA reads TGTGCCAGCAGCGTAGTCGATAGCTACAATGAGCAGTTCTTC. The entire variable domain, with the rest obtained from reference TRBV9 and TRBJ2-1, is as follows: DSGVTQTPKHLITATGQRVTLRCSPRSGDLSVYWYQQSLDQGLQFLIQYYNGEERAKGNILERFSAQQFPDLHSELNLSSLELGDSALYFCASSVVDSYNEQFFGPGTRLTVL.

The V gene is TRBV7-2, the J gene TRBJ1-3; D is undetermined. From germline, CDR1 is SGHTA and CDR2 FQGNSA. Trimming shortened V by 4 bases and J by 0 bases, and 13 bases separated the two germline ends. The CDR3 sequence is 16 residues long. The CDR3 here is CASSSSLLSSGNTIYF. The CDR3 DNA is TGTGCCAGCAGCTCGTCCTTGTTATCCTCTGGAAACACCATATATTTT.

The chain employs TRBV4-2 and TRBJ2-5, with D tentatively TRBD1 or TRBD2 (5 bases each). Germline CDR1 is LGHNA and CDR2 is YNFKEQ. V lost 2 bases and J lost 3, with 13 bases in between. The CDR3 is 15 amino acids. CDR3 region: CASSQTGRSEETQYF. The CDR3 DNA reads TGTGCCAGCAGCCAAACGGGACGGTCGGAAGAGACCCAGTACTTC.